This T cell receptor beta chain was sequenced in a study of cytomegalovirus exposure and HLA in healthy donors. Whole-study results and caveats: Indistinguishable V segments, including TRBV6-2 and TRBV6-3, were excluded. With later analysis, a missense DCLRE1C variant became linked to TCR beta V- and J-gene trimming. Later analysis identified 15,000 to 20,000 TCR beta sequences associated with HLA alleles, using a false discovery rate threshold of 0.05. According to a later analysis, most TCR beta chains associated with CMV appeared HLA-restricted.

This PCR relied on a set of 60 Vbeta primers and 13 Jbeta primers. The table came from immunoSEQ multiplex PCR; TCRdb's copy has only in-frame clones and leaves some out. The table records 150,000 or so clones, roughly 80% of them present only once. The CDR3 has 13 residues. Germline lookup yields CDR1 SEHNR and CDR2 FQNEAQ (reference sequence). V was trimmed by 4 bases and J by 4 bases, leaving 11 bases between them. Points on this clone: Its target is not known.

The clonotype comes from a man in his fifties in good health and CMV-seropositive. The material sequenced was PBMCs. This chain joins TRBV7-9 and TRBJ2-7, with a possible D match to TRBD1 (6 bases). This CDR3 is CASSSGTPYEQYF. The CDR3 DNA sequence: TGTGCCAGCAGCTCCGGGACACCTTACGAGCAGTACTTC.